The clone carrying this T cell receptor beta chain was counted a few times. What it recognizes is unknown. The time point: newly diagnosed GD, antithyroid drugs for less than 3 months. Preparation of the TCR library used RNA extracted from PBMCs. EDTA tubes collected nine milliliters of peripheral blood. Arm-PCR of CDR3 regions with iRepertoire HTBI primers generated TCR beta libraries. Via MiXCR, TCRdb re-called the multiplex PCR reads, giving one row per CDR3 protein. Found here are about 620,000 distinct CDR3 sequences, roughly 15% of them singletons; the top ten hold about 17%. V gave up 4 bases and J gave up 5 bases; unmatched junction bases: 7. CDR3 length equals 16 residues. Germline V gives CDR1 SGDLS, CDR2 YYNGEE. The data derive from a study of regulatory T cells in long-lasting Graves disease. Study findings and constraints: Gene preferences differed: TRBV28, TRBJ1-2, TRBJ2-5 in persistent cases.

The same specimen was also included in a second study, on T cells in Graves' hyperthyroidism and ophthalmopathy. That paper adds: HTBI primers drove first-round RT-PCR of the TCR CDR3. Peripheral blood also featured most of the thyroid clonotypes expanded above 0.001.

The TCR comes from a woman aged 30 to 39 with Graves disease. Here the sequenced sample was peripheral blood mononuclear cells (PBMCs), taken at new diagnosis, from a patient treated with antithyroid drugs. The chain combines TRBV9 with TRBJ2-5; 14 bases map to TRBD2. In nucleotides, the CDR3 is TGTGCCAGCAGCCCTTTGGGACTAGCGGGAGAGGAGACCCAGTACTTC. Its translation is CASSPLGLAGEETQYF.